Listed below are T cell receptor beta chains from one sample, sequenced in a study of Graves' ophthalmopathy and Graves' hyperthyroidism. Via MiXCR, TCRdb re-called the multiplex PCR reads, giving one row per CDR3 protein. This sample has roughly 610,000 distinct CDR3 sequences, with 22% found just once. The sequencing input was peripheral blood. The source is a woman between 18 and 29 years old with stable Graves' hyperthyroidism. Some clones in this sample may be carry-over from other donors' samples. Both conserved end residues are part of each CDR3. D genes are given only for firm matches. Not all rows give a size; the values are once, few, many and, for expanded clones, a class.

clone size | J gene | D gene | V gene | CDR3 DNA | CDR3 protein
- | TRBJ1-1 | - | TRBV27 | TGTGCCAGCAGTTTGAGGACCGAAACTGAAGCTTTCTTT | CASSLRTETEAFF
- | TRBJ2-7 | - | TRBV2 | TGTGCCAGCAGTGAAGAGCCAGGGTACGAGCAGTACTTC | CASSEEPGYEQYF
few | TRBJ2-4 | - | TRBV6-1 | TGTGCCAGCGTACAGGGAGAGGGAAACATTCAGTACTTC | CASVQGEGNIQYF
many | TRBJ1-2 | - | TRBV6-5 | TGTGCCAGCAGTTACTTTCGGGACAACCATGGCTACACCTTC | CASSYFRDNHGYTF
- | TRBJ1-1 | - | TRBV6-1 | TGTGCCAGCAGTGAACCCGGACAAGACACTGAAGCTTTCTTT | CASSEPGQDTEAFF
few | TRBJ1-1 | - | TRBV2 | TGTGCCAGCACGTTCGGGGAGGGCACTGAAGCTTTCTTT | CASTFGEGTEAFF
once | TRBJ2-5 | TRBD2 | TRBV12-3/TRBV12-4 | TGTGCCAGCAGTTTAGCTTCCCGGGGACTAGCGGGAGTTGGTGAGACCCAGTACTTC | CASSLASRGLAGVGETQYF
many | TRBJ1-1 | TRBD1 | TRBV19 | TGTGCCAGTAGTATCGTTAAGGGGGCGAACACTGAAGCTTTCTTT | CASSIVKGANTEAFF
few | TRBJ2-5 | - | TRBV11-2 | TGTGCCAGCAGCCGGCCTTCCAGCGAGAGGGAACAAGAGACCCAGTACTTC | CASSRPSSEREQETQYF
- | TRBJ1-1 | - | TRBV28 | TGTGCCAGCAGTTTTCTCCTCCGGCAATCGAACACTGAAGCTTTCTTT | CASSFLLRQSNTEAFF
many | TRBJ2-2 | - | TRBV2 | TGTGCCAGCAGCCAACTGACAGGAACCGGGGAGCTGTTTTTT | CASSQLTGTGELFF
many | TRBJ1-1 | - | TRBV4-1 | TGCGCCAGCAGCCAATCCAGGGGCAGAACTGAAGCTTTCTTT | CASSQSRGRTEAFF
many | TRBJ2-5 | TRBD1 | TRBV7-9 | TGTGCCAGCAGCTTAGCGACAGGGGTAGAGACCCAGTACTTC | CASSLATGVETQYF
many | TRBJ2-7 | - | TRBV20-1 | TGCAGTGCCCGCCGGGTTTACGAGCAGTACTTC | CSARRVYEQYF
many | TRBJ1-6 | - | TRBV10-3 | TGTGCCATCGGCGGGAGCGGGAATTCACCCCTCCACTTT | CAIGGSGNSPLHF
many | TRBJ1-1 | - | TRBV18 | TGTGCCAGCTCAGCCACTGGGGGGAACACTGAAGCTTTCTTT | CASSATGGNTEAFF